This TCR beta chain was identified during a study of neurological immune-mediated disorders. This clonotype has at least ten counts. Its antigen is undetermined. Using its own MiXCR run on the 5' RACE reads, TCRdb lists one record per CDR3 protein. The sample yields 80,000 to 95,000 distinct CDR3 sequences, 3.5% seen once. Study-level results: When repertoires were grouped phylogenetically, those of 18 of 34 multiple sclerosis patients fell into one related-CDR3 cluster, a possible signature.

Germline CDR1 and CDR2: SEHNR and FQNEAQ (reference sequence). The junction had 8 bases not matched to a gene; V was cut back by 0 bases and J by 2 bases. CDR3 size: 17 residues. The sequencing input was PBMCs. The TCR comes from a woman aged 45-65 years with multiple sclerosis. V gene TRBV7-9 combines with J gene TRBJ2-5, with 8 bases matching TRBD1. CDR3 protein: CASSLAQGAGRQETQYF. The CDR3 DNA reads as TGTGCCAGCAGCTTAGCCCAGGGGGCCGGTCGACAAGAGACCCAGTACTTC.